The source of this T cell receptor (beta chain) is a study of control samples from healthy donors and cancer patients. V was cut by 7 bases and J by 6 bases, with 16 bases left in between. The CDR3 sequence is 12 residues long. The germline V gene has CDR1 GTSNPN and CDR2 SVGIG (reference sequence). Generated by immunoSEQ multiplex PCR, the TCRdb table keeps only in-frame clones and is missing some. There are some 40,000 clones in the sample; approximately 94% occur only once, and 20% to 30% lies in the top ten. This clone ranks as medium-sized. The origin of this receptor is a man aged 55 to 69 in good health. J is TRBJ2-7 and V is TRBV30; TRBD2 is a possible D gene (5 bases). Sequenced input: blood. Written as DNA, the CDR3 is TGTGCCTTTGGCCTACTGGGAGCCGAGCAGTACTTC. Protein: CAFGLLGAEQYF. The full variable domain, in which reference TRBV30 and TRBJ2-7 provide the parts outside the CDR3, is SQTIHQWPATLVQPVGSPLSLECTVEGTSNPNLYWYRQAAGRGLQLLFYSVGIGQISSEVPQNLSASRPQDRQFILSSKKLLLSDSGFYLCAFGLLGAEQYFGPGTRLTVT.